One sample yielded the 18 T cell receptor beta chains listed below, sequenced in a study of blood T cell repertoires in COVID-19. The table came from immunoSEQ multiplex PCR; TCRdb's copy has only in-frame clones and leaves some out. The sample includes fewer than 100,000 clones, about nine tenths of them seen just once. Input material: peripheral blood. These receptors were obtained from a human donor in a cohort sampled during active COVID-19.

The V gene is TRBV19, the J gene TRBJ1-6; 11 bases line up with TRBD1. The V gene's germline CDR1 is LNHDA and CDR2 SQIVND (reference sequence). Trimming cost V 8 bases and J 0 bases; bases outside gene matches: 6. This CDR3 is built from 17 residues. The DNA of the CDR3 is TGTGCCAGTGGCTCCGGGACAGGGGGCTCCTATAATTCACCCCTCCACTTT. Translating gives CASGSGTGGSYNSPLHF.

The table lists this clone with many counts. The chain is built from TRBV5-1 and TRBJ2-7; 9 bases are a match to TRBD1. The CDR3 loop spans 18 amino acids. Germline trimming cut 4 bases from V and 2 bases from J; bases unmatched to any gene: 16. In germline, CDR1 is SGHRS, CDR2 YFSETQ. CDR3 in DNA: TGCGCCAGCAGCGCCCCGGGACAGGGTTTATCCCAGACCTACGAGCAGTACTTC. It encodes CASSAPGQGLSQTYEQYF. Using reference TRBV5-1 and TRBJ2-7 for the parts outside the CDR3, the full variable domain is KAGVTQTPRYLIKTRGQQVTLSCSPISGHRSVSWYQQTPGQGLQFLFEYFSETQRNKGNFPGRFSGRQFSNSRSEMNVSTLELGDSALYLCASSAPGQGLSQTYEQYFGPGTRLTVT.

J is TRBJ1-3 and V is TRBV5-8; 9 bases are shared with TRBD1. The CDR3 runs 15 residues. Germline V gene data show CDR1 as SGHTS and CDR2 as YDEGEE. V was clipped by 0 bases and J by 6 bases; unmatched bases: 4. The CDR3 here is CASSLGDRVVNTIYF. Here the CDR3 DNA reads TGTGCCAGCAGCTTGGGGGACAGGGTAGTAAACACCATATATTTT.

A single count supports this clone. V gene TRBV24-1 combines with J gene TRBJ2-5; 7 bases are a match to TRBD1. V was clipped by 4 bases and J by 5 bases; unmatched bases: 15. In germline, CDR1 is KGHDR, CDR2 SFDVKD. The CDR3 is 17 residues long. This chain's CDR3 is CATSEVLQGFGRETQYF. CDR3 bases: TGTGCCACCAGTGAAGTTCTACAGGGGTTTGGGCGGGAGACCCAGTACTTC.

This chain connects TRBV6-5 to TRBJ2-7, with 8 bases aligning to TRBD1. V was clipped by 5 bases and J by 1 base; unmatched bases: 4. This CDR3 spans 14 amino acids. Germline-derived CDR1 and CDR2 are MNHEY and SVGAGI. Here the CDR3 reads CASSTTGGSYEQYF. The CDR3 DNA sequence: TGTGCCAGCAGTACAACAGGGGGATCCTACGAGCAGTACTTC.

The V and J genes are TRBV9 and TRBJ2-1, with a tentative D call TRBD2 (5 bases). The V and J ends lost 4 bases and 0 bases respectively, with 11 bases between them. CDR3 length: 15 amino acids. Germline CDR1 SGDLS, CDR2 YYNGEE. CDR3 coding DNA: TGTGCCAGCAGCCGCGGCCGGGGCTCCTACAATGAGCAGTTCTTC. This sequence encodes CASSRGRGSYNEQFF.

The chain recombines TRBV6-2 or TRBV6-3 with TRBJ2-2, with 7 positions matching TRBD1. Germline assignment: CDR1 MNHEY and CDR2 SVGEGT. The trim removed 2 bases at V and 4 bases at J, leaving 4 bases unmatched. The CDR3 totals 15 residues. The DNA of the CDR3 is TGTGCCAGCAGTTACGACAGGGTAGTCACCGGGGAGCTGTTTTTT. As protein: CASSYDRVVTGELFF.

V is TRBV10-3 and J is TRBJ2-3; 7 positions match TRBD1. V lost 4 bases and J lost 6; bases outside the gene matches: 10. The CDR3 is 15 amino acids. Germline V gene data show CDR1 as ENHRY and CDR2 as SYGVKD. CDR3 coding DNA: TGTGCCATCAGTGCTCGAGGGGGCCGATTTGATACGCAGTATTTT. Its translation is CAISARGGRFDTQYF.

The chain recombines TRBV11-2 with TRBJ2-1; possibly TRBD2 for D (5 bases). The CDR3 totals 18 residues. V dropped 6 bases and J dropped 9 bases, with 30 bases sitting between them. Looked up from germline, CDR1 is SGHAT and CDR2 is FQNNGV. DNA for the CDR3: TGTGCCAGCAGACATATTAGATGGCGTGAAGGGAGTGTTTTTGAGCAGTTCTTC. It yields the protein CASRHIRWREGSVFEQFF. The whole variable domain, filled in from reference TRBV11-2 and TRBJ2-1, reads EAGVAQSPRYKIIEKRQSVAFWCNPISGHATLYWYQQILGQGPKLLIQFQNNGVVDDSQLPKDRFSAERLKGVDSTLKIQPAKLEDSAVYLCASRHIRWREGSVFEQFFGPGTRLTVL.

The chain employs TRBV5-1 and TRBJ2-3, with 7 bases matching TRBD2. Germline V gives CDR1 SGHRS, CDR2 YFSETQ. V lost 8 bases and J lost 2; bases outside the gene matches: 14. The length of the CDR3 is 16 residues. The chain's CDR3 is CASRFGGSAVTDTQYF. CDR3 DNA sequence: TGCGCCAGTCGGTTCGGGGGGAGTGCGGTCACAGATACGCAGTATTTT.

The gene calls are TRBV27 and TRBJ2-7, with 8 bases identical to TRBD2. V lost 5 bases to trimming and J lost 5 bases; unmatched junction nucleotides: 5. Germline V CDR1 and CDR2: MNHEY, SMNVEV (reference sequence). The CDR3 consists of 13 residues. CDR3 nucleotide sequence: TGTGCCAGCAGTCTTGAGCGGGGGAACGAGCAGTACTTC. It specifies CASSLERGNEQYF.

This clone was observed a few times. J is TRBJ2-7 and V is TRBV7-2, with 9 bases identical to TRBD1. The V segment lost 3 bases and the J segment 2 bases; nucleotides outside the gene matches: 2. CDR3 length: 14 residues. Germline V gene lookup returns CDR1 SGHTA and CDR2 FQGNSA. CDR3 residues: CASSFNRGPYEQYF. As DNA, the CDR3 is TGTGCCAGCAGCTTTAACAGGGGGCCCTACGAGCAGTACTTC.

The chain employs TRBV12-5 and TRBJ2-3; TRBD1 is a possible D gene (6 bases). V gave up 0 bases and J gave up 0 bases, with 13 bases separating them. This CDR3 contains 17 residues. Looked up from germline, CDR1 is LGHNT and CDR2 is FRNRAP. CDR3 coding DNA: TGTGCTAGTGGTTTGGTACTGGGGACAACTAGCACAGATACGCAGTATTTT. Protein sequence: CASGLVLGTTSTDTQYF.

V and J are TRBV25-1 and TRBJ1-4; D call uncertain. Germline loops: CDR1 MGHDK, CDR2 SYGVNS. Deletions cut 4 bases from V and 8 bases from J, with 8 bases between. This CDR3 is built from 12 residues. CDR3 DNA: TGTGCCAGCAGTGGGCAGATGGAAAAACTGTTTTTT. Protein product: CASSGQMEKLFF.

The CDR3 sequence: CSASPQGLVETQYF. As DNA, the CDR3 is TGCAGTGCTAGTCCCCAGGGGTTGGTAGAGACCCAGTACTTC. This chain joins TRBV20-1 and TRBJ2-5; the D gene is possibly TRBD1 (6 bases). From germline, CDR1 is DFQATT and CDR2 SNEGSKA (reference sequence). The CDR3 totals 14 residues. V was pared by 3 bases and J by 4 bases, with 15 bases between.

The V and J genes are TRBV5-4 and TRBJ2-3, with TRBD1 identical over 8 bases. V shed 2 bases, J shed 4 bases, and the junction held 6 bases outside the gene matches. The CDR3 length is 15 residues. CDR1 and CDR2 (germline): SGHNT, YYREEE (reference sequence). The CDR3 DNA follows: TGTGCCAGCAGCTTACCAGGGGGCAGGGCAGATACGCAGTATTTT. It yields the protein CASSLPGGRADTQYF.

This chain links TRBV24-1 with TRBJ2-5; no definite D call. Trimming took 3 bases from V and 0 from J, leaving 7 bases between them. The CDR3 covers 14 residues. Germline V gene lookup returns CDR1 KGHDR and CDR2 SFDVKD. CDR3 residues: CATSDTRYQETQYF. The CDR3 bases are TGTGCCACCAGTGATACTCGGTACCAAGAGACCCAGTACTTC.

The gene calls are TRBV10-3 and TRBJ2-3, with 7 positions matching TRBD2. Germline V gives CDR1 ENHRY, CDR2 SYGVKD. Losses at the gene ends were 10 bases for V and 4 bases for J; bases not matched to a gene: 11. The CDR3 consists of 14 residues. The DNA of the CDR3 is TGTGCCAGCGGGCCCTCAGGGAGGGCAGATACGCAGTATTTT. This codes for CASGPSGRADTQYF.